This T cell receptor beta chain was recorded in a study of CD8 T cells in ankylosing spondylitis (dated by TCRdb to about 2017). With regard to the full study: T cell receptor beta repertoires were profiled in healthy donors and ankylosing spondylitis patients so that disease-linked TCR variants could be found. In total, the full study cohort was made up of roughly 110 healthy donors and approximately 24 ankylosing spondylitis patients. Peripheral blood was sampled, and synovial fluid was also collected from ankylosing spondylitis patients.

From cysteine to phenylalanine, the CDR3 is 14 amino acids long. Left in the record is the CDR3 DNA by itself, 42 bases read in frame from the first base. CDR1 and CDR2, looked up from the germline V gene, are SGHRS and YFSETQ. V gives up 0 bases and J gives up 4 bases, and the segment between their germline ends measures 9 bases. Sequencing relied on an Illumina HiSeq 2500. Quantitative 5'-RACE with molecular barcodes was used to prepare TCR beta libraries. Concerning the study's data processing: To identify disease-linked TCR variants, a new computational method was used, one built on a probabilistic model of VDJ rearrangement. TCRdb reworked the public reads: Q25 trimming with fastp, MiXCR clone assembly, productive beta chains retained. Entries are consolidated by CDR3 protein sequence, retaining the most common genes and DNA. Here the V and J calls rest on TCRdb's processing, not on the authors' analysis. The table for this sample lists approximately 400,000 distinct CDR3 sequences; 26% of them were counted only once. The ten largest make up about 0.92% of the sample.

Notes on this clonotype: This clone's antigen is unknown. Base qualities are missing; no much larger clone stands one base away.

Here is what the overall study found, with its caveats: The disease-linked clones had a CD8+ phenotype and were found at relatively low frequencies in peripheral blood. Some motif variants had previously been reported in the synovial fluid and blood of reactive arthritis patients, which suggests shared mechanisms of disease initiation. According to the report, matched synovial fluid samples from ankylosing spondylitis patients were significantly enriched for the disease-linked clones. Blood from ankylosing spondylitis patients appeared to be characterized by a TCR beta motif made up of 8 or 9 highly homologous amino acid variants.

Here the chain combines TRBV5-1 and TRBJ2-3, with the D segment identity uncertain. The sequence was obtained from a male donor with ankylosing spondylitis. Sequencing was performed on blood, either unsorted or a sorted T cell fraction (not recorded which). CDR3 protein: CASSLVDGADTQYF. Here is the DNA: TGCGCCAGCAGCTTGGTTGATGGGGCAGATACGCAGTATTTT.